The present T cell receptor (beta chain) was sequenced within a study of graft-versus-host responses after intestinal transplantation. Overall study results and limits: Some GvH clones were seen earlier in gut or blood, suggesting intestinal origin.

As for this clone: The antigen is not known.

The repertoire was sequenced with immunoSEQ multiplex PCR; TCRdb's copy has only in-frame clones and lacks some. The repertoire holds under 80,000 clones, with 92% as singletons. The sequences come from PBMCs, collected 98 days after intestinal transplantation. The receptor was isolated from a human patient who received an intestinal transplant, so some T cells may come from the graft donor.

CDR3 sequence reads: CASSPLRRRAGNQPQHF. In DNA form, the CDR3 reads TGTGCCAGCAGCCCTTTGAGGCGGAGGGCGGGCAATCAGCCCCAGCATTTT. V is TRBV7-6 and J is TRBJ1-5; D call uncertain. V was shortened by 5 bases and J by 2 bases, with 19 bases between the two germline ends. Germline lookup yields CDR1 SGHVS and CDR2 FNYEAQ. This CDR3 region has 17 residues.